The source of this T cell receptor (beta chain) is a study of blood T cell repertoires in COVID-19. Looking at the study overall: Samples taken during acute and convalescent COVID-19 were collected in the United States, Italy and Spain.

The protocol was immunoSEQ multiplex PCR, while the TCRdb copy is restricted to in-frame clones and leaves out a portion. The sample shows 100,000 to 150,000 clones, around four fifths of them seen only once. This sequence was found in an older man with active or convalescent COVID-19. The material sequenced was peripheral blood.

The CDR3 is CASSTAGQTNSPLHF. Written as DNA, the CDR3 is TGTGCCAGCAGCACCGCAGGGCAAACGAATTCACCCCTCCACTTT. V is TRBV21-1 and J is TRBJ1-6; TRBD1 is taken as the D call from the table, unchecked against the DNA. TRBV21-1 is listed as a pseudogene. This CDR3 is built from 15 residues.